This T cell receptor (beta chain) was observed in a study of T cell responses to AZD1222 COVID-19 vaccine. The CDR3 length is 14 residues. Germline CDR1 is MDHEN and CDR2 is SYDVKM. Trimming shortened V by 3 bases and J by 0 bases, and 6 bases separated the two germline ends. Assay: immunoSEQ multiplex PCR; the TCRdb copy retains only in-frame clones and omits some. The top ten clones hold around 7.2% of a sample with around 120,000 clones, about nine tenths of them seen once. The source of this sequence is an adult in good health. The sequencing here drew on peripheral blood, taken on day 0 of AZD1222 vaccination. The chain employs TRBV28 and TRBJ1-3; D gene unclear. CDR3 sequence reads: CASSFLDSGNTIYF. The CDR3 DNA is TGTGCCAGCAGTTTCTTGGACTCTGGAAACACCATATATTTT.